The 32 T cell receptor beta chains reported below all come from one sample, sequenced in a study of OX40 agonist ivuxolimab in advanced cancers. Here immunoSEQ multiplex PCR was the method, and the copy in TCRdb shows in-frame clones only, minus some. The table lists approximately 70,000 clones, 84% of them singletons, with approximately 8% in the top ten. The sample in question was CD4+ or CD8+ T cells sorted from blood, obtained in a trial of the OX40 agonist ivuxolimab. The receptor source for this set is an adult with an advanced solid tumor such as melanoma, head and neck, liver or kidney cancer.

J is TRBJ1-1 and V is TRBV28; D remains ambiguous. Trimming removed 3 bases from V and 3 bases from J, with 8 bases in between. The germline V gene encodes CDR1 MDHEN and CDR2 SYDVKM. This CDR3 comprises 13 residues. The DNA of the CDR3 is TGTGCCAGCAGTTTCTCGAGGGACACTGAAGCTTTCTTT. Its translation: CASSFSRDTEAFF.

V gene TRBV6-5 combines with J gene TRBJ1-5, with TRBD1 matching over 8 bases. The CDR3 consists of 14 residues. In germline, CDR1 is MNHEY, CDR2 SVGAGI. V lost 6 bases and J lost 6; bases outside the gene matches: 7. CDR3 loop: CASRPGQGSQPQHF. The CDR3 DNA follows: TGTGCCAGCAGACCCGGACAGGGCTCTCAGCCCCAGCATTTT.

The chain couples TRBV7-8 to TRBJ2-1; 10 nucleotides match TRBD2. There are 16 residues in the CDR3. Germline-derived CDR1 and CDR2 are SGHVS and FQNEAQ. With 6 bases clipped from V and 8 bases from J, the junction kept 13 bases outside the gene matches. CDR3 sequence: CASRGLAGVSSDEQFF. The CDR3 DNA is TGTGCCAGCAGAGGGCTAGCGGGAGTGTCCTCCGATGAGCAGTTCTTC.

The chain links TRBV5-6 to TRBJ1-2; D is undetermined. Germline CDR1 reads SGHDT; CDR2 reads YYEEEE. This CDR3 region has 14 residues. Trimming removed 6 bases from V and 1 base from J, with 13 bases in between. This CDR3 reads CASIRGRNNYGYTF. The CDR3 region has the DNA TGTGCCAGCATCAGAGGGCGGAATAACTATGGCTACACCTTC.

The J gene is TRBJ1-1, the V gene TRBV15; D not certain. The germline CDR1 and CDR2 sequences are LNHNV and YYDKDF (reference sequence). Deletions cut 9 bases from V and 0 bases from J, with 11 bases between. The CDR3 has 13 residues. The CDR3 spells CATTSRMNTEAFF. For the CDR3, the DNA is TGTGCCACTACGAGCCGCATGAACACTGAAGCTTTCTTT. Full variable domain (remainder filled in from reference TRBV15 and TRBJ1-1): DAMVIQNPRYQVTQFGKPVTLSCSQTLNHNVMYWYQQKSSQAPKLLFHYYDKDFNNEADTPDNFQSRRPNTSFCFLDIRSPGLGDTAMYLCATTSRMNTEAFFGQGTRLTVV.

V and J are TRBV9 and TRBJ1-1; D ambiguous. The CDR3 totals 15 residues. V dropped 0 bases and J dropped 0 bases, with 9 bases sitting between them. Germline lookup yields CDR1 SGDLS and CDR2 YYNGEE. CDR3 region: CASSVAVNMNTEAFF. In DNA, the CDR3 is TGTGCCAGCAGCGTAGCTGTCAATATGAACACTGAAGCTTTCTTT.

This clone has only a few counts. The chain couples TRBV19 to TRBJ2-7; D might be TRBD1 (6 bases). The CDR3 sequence is 14 residues long. CDR1 and CDR2 (germline): LNHDA, SQIVND (reference sequence). V was clipped by 6 bases and J by 3 bases, with 15 bases between them. CDR3 DNA sequence: TGTGCCAGTAGCGACGGCTCAGGGGTCTACGAGCAGTACTTC. Its protein product is CASSDGSGVYEQYF. Together with reference TRBV19 and TRBJ2-7, the CDR3 gives the full variable domain: DGGITQSPKYLFRKEGQNVTLSCEQNLNHDAMYWYRQDPGQGLRLIYYSQIVNDFQKGDIAEGYSVSREKKESFPLTVTSAQKNPTAFYLCASSDGSGVYEQYFGPGTRLTVT.

V usage is TRBV7-2 and J usage is TRBJ2-3; TRBD2 matches 12 bases. The CDR3 totals 18 residues. Germline V gene sequence: CDR1 SGHTA, CDR2 FQGNSA. The trim removed 2 bases at V and 3 bases at J, leaving 9 bases unmatched. CDR3 residues: CASSLRALAGGGTDTQYF. The CDR3 region has the DNA TGTGCCAGCAGCTTACGGGCACTAGCGGGGGGTGGGACAGATACGCAGTATTTT.

The chain recombines TRBV7-2 with TRBJ2-7, with D unresolved. The CDR3 is 12 residues long. The germline CDR1 and CDR2 sequences are SGHTA and FQGNSA. Trimming took 3 bases from V and 2 from J, leaving 5 bases between them. CDR3 loop: CASSFGTYEQYF. The CDR3 DNA is TGTGCCAGCAGCTTTGGTACCTACGAGCAGTACTTC.

The chain uses TRBV5-1 and TRBJ1-1; D gene unclear. The CDR3 length is 14 residues. V shed 4 bases and J shed 5 bases, with 15 bases lying between them. From germline, CDR1 is SGHRS and CDR2 YFSETQ. The CDR3 DNA sequence: TGCGCCAGCAGCCCCACCCAGGACCGAACTGAAGCTTTCTTT. Residues: CASSPTQDRTEAFF.

This clone has only one observation. This rearrangement joins TRBV15 to TRBJ1-1; D gene unclear. This CDR3 is built from 15 residues. The V end was cut by 5 bases, the J end by 4 bases, with 17 bases between. Germline V gene sequence: CDR1 LNHNV, CDR2 YYDKDF (reference sequence). CDR3 nucleotide sequence: TGTGCCACCAGCGGCCGGGCCCCGGGAGTCACTGAAGCTTTCTTT. This gives the protein CATSGRAPGVTEAFF.

The V gene is TRBV13, the J gene TRBJ2-5; possibly TRBD1 for D (5 bases). The J call is uncertain, as TRBJ2-7 better fits the DNA end. Germline CDR1 is PRHDT and CDR2 is FYEKMQ (reference sequence). The CDR3 extends over 14 amino acids. This CDR3 is CASSLAGSDYEQYF. The DNA for the CDR3 is TGTGCCAGCAGCTTAGCAGGGTCGGATTACGAGCAGTACTTC.

This chain joins TRBV21-1 and TRBJ1-1; TRBD1, the D gene given by the table, was not confirmed from the DNA. TRBV21-1 is annotated as a pseudogene. The CDR3 has 16 amino acids. CDR3 nucleotide sequence: TGTGCCAGCAGCAAAGGGGGGACAGTACTGAACACTGAAGCTTTCTTT. Translation gives CASSKGGTVLNTEAFF.

V usage is TRBV9 and J usage is TRBJ2-1; the D gene is possibly TRBD1 (6 bases). CDR3 size: 15 residues. Between the trimmed V and J ends, which lost 3 bases and 2 bases, there was a span of 12 bases. Germline-derived CDR1 and CDR2 are SGDLS and YYNGEE. CDR3 coding DNA: TGTGCCAGCAGCGGTACAGGGTATCCCTACAATGAGCAGTTCTTC. Translating it yields CASSGTGYPYNEQFF.

In its sample, this clone was seen a few times. V is TRBV9 and J is TRBJ2-3; D gene unclear. Trimming took 0 bases from V and 1 from J, leaving 12 bases between them. Germline CDR1 reads SGDLS; CDR2 reads YYNGEE. This CDR3 contains 16 residues. CDR3 DNA sequence: TGTGCCAGCAGCGTAGTGGTCGGCAAATGCACAGATACGCAGTATTTT. This translates into CASSVVVGKCTDTQYF.

The rearrangement uses TRBV12-5 and TRBJ1-2; D might be TRBD1 (5 bases). V lost 1 base and J 0 bases, leaving 12 bases between the germline ends. This CDR3 is 16 amino acids long. Germline lookup yields CDR1 LGHNT and CDR2 FRNRAP. As DNA, the CDR3 is TGTGCTAGTGGTTTGGGGCAGGGATCAGCTAACTATGGCTACACCTTC. Translation gives CASGLGQGSANYGYTF.

This clone appeared a few times. The rearrangement uses TRBV29-1 and TRBJ2-2; TRBD2 matches at 12 bases. The CDR3 contains 15 residues. Per germline, CDR1 SQVTM and CDR2 ANQGSEA. The ends lost 4 bases at V and 6 bases at J; junction bases unmatched: 6. The CDR3 nucleotides are TGCAGCGTTGTCCTAGCGGGGGGGTTGTCCGGGGAGCTGTTTTTT. Its translation: CSVVLAGGLSGELFF.

The chain uses TRBV4-3 and TRBJ1-4; no clear D gene. Germline assignment: CDR1 LGHNA and CDR2 YSLEER. The CDR3 consists of 14 residues. V lost 1 base and J lost 8, with 11 bases in between. In nucleotides, the CDR3 is TGCGCCAGCAGCCAAGTTTTAGGCAGGGAAAAACTGTTTTTT. Amino acid sequence: CASSQVLGREKLFF.

The V call is TRBV5-1, the J call TRBJ1-2; 10 bases map to TRBD1. CDR1 SGHRS and CDR2 YFSETQ come from the germline V gene. The CDR3 contains 16 residues. Germline trimming cut 0 bases from V and 6 bases from J; bases unmatched to any gene: 8. As DNA, the CDR3 is TGCGCCAGCAGCTTGGCCTTAATCGGGACAGGGGATGGCTACACCTTC. Translation: CASSLALIGTGDGYTF.

The chain uses TRBV7-2 and TRBJ1-2; 8 bases are a match to TRBD1. The CDR3 has 16 residues. CDR1 is SGHTA, CDR2 FQGNSA, per germline. V lost 1 base, J lost 5 bases, and 9 bases stayed unmatched. The CDR3 nucleotides are TGTGCCAGCAGCTTAGTGCTCAGGGGGCAACGGTATGGCTACACCTTC. As protein: CASSLVLRGQRYGYTF.

The chain couples TRBV6-4 to TRBJ2-3; possible D gene TRBD2, 6 bases. CDR3 length: 15 amino acids. The V end lost 5 bases, the J end lost 7 bases, and 19 bases lay between the germline ends. Germline V CDR1 and CDR2: MRHNA, SNTAGT. This CDR3 is CASSITGSRGNTQYF. The DNA for the CDR3 is TGTGCCAGCAGTATCACCGGGTCCCGGGGGAATACGCAGTATTTT.

In this sample, this clone turned up once. The chain combines TRBV7-9 with TRBJ1-1; 9 bases fit TRBD1. V lost 4 bases, J lost 2 bases, and 11 bases stayed unmatched. Germline V CDR1 and CDR2: SEHNR, FQNEAQ (reference sequence). CDR3 length equals 17 residues. Written as DNA, the CDR3 is TGTGCCAGCAGCTCCACCTACCTGGACAGGGGCAACACTGAAGCTTTCTTT. It encodes CASSSTYLDRGNTEAFF.

This sequence joins TRBV19 and TRBJ1-2; D is ambiguous. Trimming left V 5 bases short and J 3 bases short, with 16 bases between. The CDR3 is 15 residues long. Per the germline V gene, CDR1 is LNHDA and CDR2 is SQIVND (reference sequence). The CDR3 loop reads CASSFPTENYYGYTF. CDR3 nucleotides: TGTGCCAGTAGTTTTCCGACGGAGAATTACTATGGCTACACCTTC.

The chain joins TRBV27 to TRBJ2-7; 7 nucleotides match TRBD2. The CDR3 totals 16 residues. CDR1 and CDR2 (germline): MNHEY, SMNVEV (reference sequence). V was pared by 5 bases and J by 5 bases, with 15 bases of the junction left unmatched. The chain's CDR3 is CASSTYRDYPTHEQYF. CDR3 DNA: TGTGCCAGCAGTACGTACCGGGACTATCCTACCCACGAGCAGTACTTC.

This clone was recorded once. The chain couples TRBV7-2 to TRBJ2-2; 8 nucleotides align to TRBD2. V trimming: 1 base; J trimming: 6 bases; junction bases outside the gene matches: 4. The CDR3 spans 15 residues. In germline, CDR1 is SGHTA, CDR2 FQGNSA. The CDR3: CASSLVAGGPGELFF. DNA of the CDR3: TGTGCCAGCAGCTTAGTTGCGGGGGGCCCCGGGGAGCTGTTTTTT.

V is TRBV25-1 and J is TRBJ1-1; D possibly corresponds to TRBD1 (5 bases). The germline gives CDR1 MGHDK, CDR2 SYGVNS. V gave up 4 bases and J gave up 1 base, with 10 bases separating them. The CDR3 length is 14 residues. CDR3 amino acids: CASSVGTKNTEAFF. The CDR3 DNA is TGTGCCAGCAGTGTTGGGACCAAGAACACTGAAGCTTTCTTT.

V usage is TRBV27 and J usage is TRBJ1-1; D is unclear. The ends were cut back, 3 bases at V and 5 bases at J, with 13 bases in the middle. The germline gives CDR1 MNHEY, CDR2 SMNVEV (reference sequence). This CDR3 region has 14 residues. CDR3 region: CASSLDFDGTEAFF. The CDR3 DNA is TGTGCCAGCAGTTTGGATTTCGATGGGACTGAAGCTTTCTTT.

The chain carries TRBV7-9 and TRBJ2-2; D remains unclear. Trimming left V 5 bases short and J 0 bases short, with 7 bases between. CDR3 length: 14 amino acids. Germline CDR1 is SEHNR and CDR2 is FQNEAQ (reference sequence). CDR3: CASSHETNTGELFF. The CDR3 bases are TGTGCCAGCAGCCACGAAACGAACACCGGGGAGCTGTTTTTT. Full variable domain (remainder filled in from reference TRBV7-9 and TRBJ2-2): DTGVSQNPRHKITKRGQNVTFRCDPISEHNRLYWYRQTLGQGPEFLTYFQNEAQLEKSRLLSDRFSAERPKGSFSTLEIQRTEQGDSAMYLCASSHETNTGELFFGEGSRLTVL.

The V and J genes are TRBV28 and TRBJ1-1; D perhaps matches TRBD1 (6 bases). V lost 6 bases and J lost 5, with 10 bases in between. Germline V gene data show CDR1 as MDHEN and CDR2 as SYDVKM. This CDR3 has 12 amino acids. The CDR3 DNA sequence: TGTGCCAGCAGACAGGGAAAGACTGAAGCTTTCTTT. Translation: CASRQGKTEAFF.

This sequence joins TRBV9 and TRBJ1-3, with 7 bases aligning to TRBD1. Germline CDR1 and CDR2: SGDLS and YYNGEE. J lost 4 bases, V lost 0 bases, and 4 bases had no gene match. This CDR3 region has 15 residues. The CDR3 region has the DNA TGTGCCAGCAGCGTAGCGGACAGGTACGGAAACACCATATATTTT. The encoded protein is CASSVADRYGNTIYF. Together with reference TRBV9 and TRBJ1-3, the CDR3 gives the full variable domain: DSGVTQTPKHLITATGQRVTLRCSPRSGDLSVYWYQQSLDQGLQFLIQYYNGEERAKGNILERFSAQQFPDLHSELNLSSLELGDSALYFCASSVADRYGNTIYFGEGSWLTVV.

The chain is built from TRBV7-2 and TRBJ2-1; no clear D. CDR1 SGHTA and CDR2 FQGNSA come from the germline V gene. This CDR3 has 12 residues. V dropped 5 bases and J dropped 13 bases, with 15 bases sitting between them. As DNA, the CDR3 is TGTGCCAGCAGCCCCTGGACCGGATTACAGTTCTTC. Translation gives CASSPWTGLQFF.

The chain couples TRBV11-3 to TRBJ1-4; TRBD1 is a possible D gene (5 bases). V lost 5 bases and J lost 3, with 13 bases in between. The CDR3 sequence is 15 residues long. Germline-derived CDR1 and CDR2 are SGHNT and YENEEA. In DNA, the CDR3 is TGTGCCAGCAGCCCCAGGGTTGGCGCTAATGAAAAACTGTTTTTT. Its translation: CASSPRVGANEKLFF.